These 27 T cell receptor beta chains originate from one sample sequenced in a study of control samples from healthy donors and cancer patients. This table comes from immunoSEQ multiplex PCR, and its TCRdb copy is limited to in-frame clones, with some not included. The sample includes 70,000 to 80,000 clones, approximately 90% seen only once; the top ten take 1.9%. The sample comprised PBMCs. The receptors derive from an older woman with head and neck cancer.

The chain recombines TRBV6-2 or TRBV6-3 with TRBJ2-2; D may be TRBD1 (7 bases). The V and J ends lost 4 bases and 4 bases respectively, with 16 bases between them. CDR1 MNHEY and CDR2 SVGEGT come from the germline V gene. The CDR3 extends over 16 amino acids. CDR3 sequence reads: CASSSTQGGGTGELFF. DNA of the CDR3: TGTGCCAGCAGTTCTACTCAGGGGGGAGGCACCGGGGAGCTGTTTTTT.

The chain employs TRBV6-5 and TRBJ2-5, with TRBD1 matching 7 bases. Germline V gene lookup returns CDR1 MNHEY and CDR2 SVGAGI. The J segment lost 3 bases and the V segment lost 6 bases, leaving 1 base of the junction unmatched. The CDR3 is 12 residues long. CDR3 region: CASRDRKETQYF. CDR3 coding DNA: TGTGCCAGCAGGGACAGGAAAGAGACCCAGTACTTC.

The chain employs TRBV6-5 and TRBJ2-5; TRBD1 matches 7 bases. This CDR3 contains 13 residues. Germline trimming cut 6 bases from V and 2 bases from J; bases unmatched to any gene: 3. Per the germline V gene, CDR1 is MNHEY and CDR2 is SVGAGI. In DNA form, the CDR3 reads TGTGCCAGCAGAGGGACAGCACAAGAGACCCAGTACTTC. Its protein product is CASRGTAQETQYF.

The rearrangement joins TRBV28 to TRBJ2-1; D ambiguous. Germline values: CDR1 MDHEN, CDR2 SYDVKM. The CDR3 is made up of 14 amino acids. V shed 6 bases and J shed 6 bases, with 15 bases lying between them. The CDR3 nucleotides are TGTGCCAGCAGCCACGGGTTTAGATCCAATGAGCAGTTCTTC. Translating gives CASSHGFRSNEQFF.

The V gene is TRBV7-3, the J gene TRBJ2-5, with 7 bases lining up with TRBD1. Germline values: CDR1 SGHTA, CDR2 FQGTGA. Germline trimming cut 3 bases from V and 4 bases from J; bases unmatched to any gene: 5. This CDR3 has 14 residues. Here the CDR3 reads CASSFRQGVETQYF. CDR3 nucleotide sequence: TGTGCCAGCAGCTTCCGACAGGGAGTAGAGACCCAGTACTTC.

V gene TRBV5-1 combines with J gene TRBJ2-3; 12 nucleotides match TRBD2. With 0 bases clipped from V and 4 bases from J, the junction kept 18 bases outside the gene matches. The CDR3 has 21 residues. CDR1 and CDR2 (germline): SGHRS, YFSETQ. CDR3 loop: CASSLALGTSGPKVRADTQYF. In DNA form, the CDR3 reads TGCGCCAGCAGCTTGGCCCTCGGGACTAGCGGGCCAAAAGTACGGGCAGATACGCAGTATTTT. The full variable domain, in which reference TRBV5-1 and TRBJ2-3 provide the parts outside the CDR3, is KAGVTQTPRYLIKTRGQQVTLSCSPISGHRSVSWYQQTPGQGLQFLFEYFSETQRNKGNFPGRFSGRQFSNSRSEMNVSTLELGDSALYLCASSLALGTSGPKVRADTQYFGPGTRLTVL.

Only one count was recorded for this clone. The rearrangement links TRBV18 to TRBJ1-1; 8 nucleotides match TRBD1. Germline CDR1 reads KGHSH; CDR2 reads LQKENI. After removal of 3 bases from V and 4 bases from J, the junction contained 10 bases not matched to a gene. This CDR3 comprises 16 residues. CDR3 bases: TGTGCCAGCTCACCTATAGGACAGGGAGGTCCCACTGAAGCTTTCTTT. Protein: CASSPIGQGGPTEAFF.

The sample holds a few counts of this clone. The V and J genes are TRBV7-2 and TRBJ1-1; D is possibly TRBD1 (6 bases). This CDR3 region has 14 residues. Between the trimmed V and J ends, which lost 5 bases and 8 bases, there was a span of 18 bases. Germline lookup yields CDR1 SGHTA and CDR2 FQGNSA. In DNA form, the CDR3 reads TGTGCCAGCAGCAATCGACAGGCCGGCCAGGAAGCTTTCTTT. Translation gives CASSNRQAGQEAFF.

The rearrangement joins TRBV3-1 (or the pseudogene TRBV3-2) to TRBJ2-3; D is unclear. This CDR3 region has 13 residues. Germline assignment: CDR1 LGHDT and CDR2 YNNKEL (reference sequence). V was trimmed by 0 bases and J by 4 bases, leaving 5 bases between them. The CDR3: CASSQDFPDTQYF. The CDR3 coding sequence is TGTGCCAGCAGCCAAGATTTTCCAGATACGCAGTATTTT.

The chain employs TRBV7-3 and TRBJ2-2; D call uncertain. V gave up 2 bases and J gave up 7 bases, with 11 bases separating them. CDR1 is SGHTA, CDR2 FQGTGA, per germline. The CDR3 consists of 14 residues. This chain's CDR3 is CASSLGLDGGELFF. DNA of the CDR3: TGTGCCAGCAGCTTAGGTCTCGATGGCGGGGAGCTGTTTTTT.

V and J are TRBV11-3 and TRBJ2-7; 8 bases agree with TRBD1. With V trimmed by 1 base and J by 3 bases, 2 bases remained unmatched. Germline V gene sequence: CDR1 SGHNT, CDR2 YENEEA. This CDR3 comprises 14 residues. CDR3 amino acids: CASSLGGQGYEQYF. The DNA for the CDR3 is TGTGCCAGCAGCTTAGGCGGACAGGGCTACGAGCAGTACTTC.

The chain joins TRBV3-1 (or the pseudogene TRBV3-2) to TRBJ1-3; unclear D gene. Trimming took 6 bases from V and 2 from J, leaving 11 bases between them. Germline-derived CDR1 and CDR2 are LGHDT and YNNKEL (reference sequence). The CDR3 length is 14 residues. CDR3 sequence reads: CASSLTDPGNTIYF. The CDR3 nucleotides read TGTGCCAGCAGTTTGACGGACCCTGGAAACACCATATATTTT.

V usage is TRBV7-2 and J usage is TRBJ2-1; the match to TRBD2 covers 8 bases. V shed 2 bases, J shed 6 bases, and the junction held 6 bases outside the gene matches. This CDR3 contains 15 residues. From germline, CDR1 is SGHTA and CDR2 FQGNSA. CDR3 DNA sequence: TGTGCCAGCAGCTTACTAGCGGGCGCTCCCAATGAGCAGTTCTTC. Encoded protein: CASSLLAGAPNEQFF.

This chain connects TRBV30 to TRBJ1-1; 7 positions agree with TRBD1. This CDR3 comprises 14 residues. Germline CDR1 GTSNPN, CDR2 SVGIG (reference sequence). After removal of 3 bases from V and 7 bases from J, the junction contained 11 bases not matched to a gene. The CDR3: CAWRHRGPWVEAFF. Written as DNA, the CDR3 is TGTGCCTGGAGGCACAGGGGCCCATGGGTTGAAGCTTTCTTT.

This clone has just one count. The rearrangement uses TRBV19 and TRBJ2-3; D remains unclear. V lost 0 bases to trimming and J lost 4 bases, with 8 bases between them. Germline V gene sequence: CDR1 LNHDA, CDR2 SQIVND (reference sequence). The CDR3 sequence is 14 residues long. CDR3 amino acids: CASSIENMADTQYF. CDR3 DNA sequence: TGTGCCAGTAGTATAGAAAACATGGCAGATACGCAGTATTTT.

The chain recombines TRBV5-1 with TRBJ1-2; 7 nucleotides line up with TRBD1. Germline V lookup: CDR1 SGHRS, CDR2 YFSETQ. J gave up 5 bases and V 4 bases, and 11 bases lay outside the gene matches. CDR3 size: 15 residues. CDR3 DNA: TGCGCCAGCAGCCCACAGGGGTCGCCGACATATGGCTACACCTTC. It is translated as CASSPQGSPTYGYTF.

The chain carries TRBV5-5 and TRBJ2-1; D not certain. Germline V gene lookup returns CDR1 SGHKS and CDR2 YYEKEE (reference sequence). This CDR3 is 14 amino acids long. Trimming took off 1 base at V and 6 bases at J, with 11 bases between the two ends. CDR3: CASSLPSLVNEQFF. Written as DNA, the CDR3 is TGTGCCAGCAGCTTGCCCAGCTTGGTCAATGAGCAGTTCTTC. The full variable domain, in which reference TRBV5-5 and TRBJ2-1 provide the parts outside the CDR3, is DAGVTQSPTHLIKTRGQQVTLRCSPISGHKSVSWYQQVLGQGPQFIFQYYEKEERGRGNFPDRFSARQFPNYSSELNVNALLLGDSALYLCASSLPSLVNEQFFGPGTRLTVL.

The chain employs TRBV3-1 (or the pseudogene TRBV3-2) and TRBJ1-5; TRBD1 matches 7 bases. The CDR3 totals 12 residues. Germline lookup yields CDR1 LGHDT and CDR2 YNNKEL (reference sequence). With V trimmed by 5 bases and J by 7 bases, 2 bases remained unmatched. CDR3: CASSMTGQPQHF. The DNA of the CDR3 is TGTGCCAGCAGCATGACAGGGCAGCCCCAGCATTTT.

The gene calls are TRBV3-1 (or the pseudogene TRBV3-2) and TRBJ2-7; no clear D. CDR3 length: 11 residues. Germline assignment: CDR1 LGHDT and CDR2 YNNKEL (reference sequence). The V end lost 2 bases, the J end lost 4 bases, and 3 bases lay between the germline ends. CDR3 residues: CASSQQYEQYF. The CDR3 bases are TGTGCCAGCAGCCAACAGTACGAGCAGTACTTC.

The V and J genes are TRBV29-1 and TRBJ2-5; D remains ambiguous. V lost 8 bases to trimming and J lost 4 bases, with 17 bases between them. The CDR3 has 13 residues. Germline V gene sequence: CDR1 SQVTM, CDR2 ANQGSEA. CDR3 in amino acids: CSTTPVVRETQYF. The CDR3 bases are TGCAGCACCACTCCGGTTGTCCGAGAGACCCAGTACTTC.

The chain carries TRBV6-5 and TRBJ1-6; D is ambiguous. CDR1 is MNHEY and CDR2 is SVGAGI in the germline V gene. Trimming removed 7 bases from V and 1 base from J, with 8 bases in between. The CDR3 consists of 14 residues. The CDR3 DNA is TGTGCCAGCACCGGGATGTCCTATAATTCACCCCTCCACTTT. This codes for CASTGMSYNSPLHF.

The chain is built from TRBV28 and TRBJ1-1; 9 nucleotides align to TRBD1. Unmatched junction bases numbered 0, after V lost 6 bases and J lost 1 base. CDR3 length: 13 amino acids. Per germline, CDR1 MDHEN and CDR2 SYDVKM. For the CDR3, the DNA is TGTGCCAGCAGGGGACAGGGGAACACTGAAGCTTTCTTT. This sequence encodes CASRGQGNTEAFF.

The J gene is TRBJ1-2, the V gene TRBV28, with D maybe TRBD1 (5 bases). The CDR3 totals 14 residues. V shed 1 base and J shed 8 bases, with 14 bases lying between them. CDR1 and CDR2 from the germline V gene are MDHEN and SYDVKM. The CDR3, as DNA: TGTGCCAGCAGTTTATCCCCGGATCGGGACGGCTACACCTTC. Translating it yields CASSLSPDRDGYTF.

This chain joins TRBV6-2 or TRBV6-3 and TRBJ2-2; a weak D match, TRBD1 (5 bases). V shed 5 bases and J shed 5 bases, with 15 bases lying between them. The CDR3 length is 15 residues. Germline V gene lookup returns CDR1 MNHEY and CDR2 SVGEGT. CDR3 in amino acids: CASSRPQGWTGELFF. In DNA, the CDR3 is TGTGCCAGCAGTCGCCCGCAGGGTTGGACCGGGGAGCTGTTTTTT.

This rearrangement joins TRBV19 to TRBJ2-5, with TRBD1 identical over 8 bases. V lost 5 bases to trimming and J lost 4 bases; unmatched junction nucleotides: 6. CDR3 length equals 14 residues. Per the germline V gene, CDR1 is LNHDA and CDR2 is SQIVND (reference sequence). CDR3: CASSLGQVGETQYF. The CDR3, as DNA: TGTGCCAGTAGTCTGGGACAGGTAGGAGAGACCCAGTACTTC.

The table lists this clone with a count of one. This chain links TRBV19 with TRBJ2-5, with 11 bases aligning to TRBD1. Germline CDR1 is LNHDA and CDR2 is SQIVND (reference sequence). The V and J ends lost 4 bases and 5 bases, in that order; junction bases with no gene match: 9. The CDR3 has 16 residues. DNA of the CDR3: TGTGCCAGTAGTAGCCCCCCGGGACAGGGGGAGGAGACCCAGTACTTC. Encoded protein: CASSSPPGQGEETQYF.

The chain is built from TRBV2 and TRBJ1-6; TRBD1 agrees at 7 bases. V lost 3 bases, J lost 7 bases, and 6 bases stayed unmatched. The CDR3 has 15 amino acids. The germline CDR1 and CDR2 sequences are SNHLY and FYNNEI. Here the CDR3 reads CASSEGQTENSPLHF. CDR3 nucleotide sequence: TGTGCCAGCAGTGAGGGACAGACTGAAAATTCACCCCTCCACTTT.